This TCR beta chain emerged from a study of blood T cells in healthy people across ages. General study results and limits: Observed TCR beta diversity per million T cells went down as age went up. This fall followed a roughly linear course with age.

Per the germline V gene, CDR1 is MGHRA and CDR2 is YSYEKL. CDR3 length: 14 amino acids. Trimming pared 8 bases from V and 5 bases from J, leaving 18 bases between. This clonotype has only a few counts. Its antigen is unknown. The authors ran a second PCR of 7 to 11 cycles using a sample-barcoded 5' primer and a J-beta primer mix. MiXCR, applied by TCRdb to the 5' RACE reads, yields one record per CDR3 protein. The data hold roughly 800,000 distinct CDR3 sequences, with roughly 25% observed a single time. In addition, the sample was reused for a study of T cells of mothers and their children.

The receptor was derived from a boy younger than 18 in good health. The V call is TRBV4-1, the J call TRBJ1-1; D ambiguous. The sample comprised blood. This chain's CDR3 is CASLNPFRGTEAFF. The CDR3 DNA reads TGCGCCAGCCTAAACCCCTTCAGAGGGACTGAAGCTTTCTTT.